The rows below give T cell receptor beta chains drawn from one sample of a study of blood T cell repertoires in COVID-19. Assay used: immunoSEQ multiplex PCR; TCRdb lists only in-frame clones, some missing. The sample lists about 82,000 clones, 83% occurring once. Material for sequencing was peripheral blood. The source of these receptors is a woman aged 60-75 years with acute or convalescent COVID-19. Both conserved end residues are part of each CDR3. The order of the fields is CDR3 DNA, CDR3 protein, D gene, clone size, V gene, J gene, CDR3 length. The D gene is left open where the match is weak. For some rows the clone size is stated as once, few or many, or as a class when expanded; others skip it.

CDR3nt: TGCGCCAGCAGCTTGCCCCGGACAGGGATCGCAGATACGCAGTATTTT
CDR3aa: CASSLPRTGIADTQYF
d_gene: TRBD1
abundance: NA
v_gene: TRBV5-1
j_gene: TRBJ2-3
len: 16

CDR3nt: TGTGCCAGCAGCCAAGGAGGACGGGGGGGCCCATACGAGCAGTACTTC
CDR3aa: CASSQGGRGGPYEQYF
d_gene: TRBD2
abundance: NA
v_gene: TRBV3-1/TRBV3-2
j_gene: TRBJ2-7
len: 16

CDR3nt: TGCGCCAGCAGTCAGTCAGACAGGGGGGCTAATGAAAAACTGTTTTTT
CDR3aa: CASSQSDRGANEKLFF
d_gene: TRBD1
abundance: few
v_gene: TRBV23-1
j_gene: TRBJ1-4
len: 16

CDR3nt: TGTGCCAGCAGTTCCCCTAGCGGGGTCCTTCCTTACAATGAGCAGTTCTTC
CDR3aa: CASSSPSGVLPYNEQFF
d_gene: TRBD2
abundance: NA
v_gene: TRBV27
j_gene: TRBJ2-1
len: 17

CDR3nt: TGTGCCAGCAGCCGAACCCCGACAGGCCTTCAAGAGACCCAGTACTTC
CDR3aa: CASSRTPTGLQETQYF
d_gene: NA
abundance: NA
v_gene: TRBV9
j_gene: TRBJ2-5
len: 16

CDR3nt: TGTGCCAGCAGTCTAGGAAGGGGGTATAACTATGGCTACACCTTC
CDR3aa: CASSLGRGYNYGYTF
d_gene: NA
abundance: NA
v_gene: TRBV6-5
j_gene: TRBJ1-2
len: 15

CDR3nt: TGCGCCAGCAGCCCCAAATTTGAGGGGGCACGGTGGATAACTAATGAAAAACTGTTTTTT
CDR3aa: CASSPKFEGARWITNEKLFF
d_gene: TRBD1
abundance: NA
v_gene: TRBV23-1
j_gene: TRBJ1-4
len: 20

CDR3nt: TGTGCCAGCAGTTTCCTACATCAGCCCCAGCATTTT
CDR3aa: CASSFLHQPQHF
d_gene: NA
abundance: once
v_gene: TRBV12-3/TRBV12-4
j_gene: TRBJ1-5
len: 12

CDR3nt: TGTGCCAGCAGCTTAGGGACAGGGGAAGTCAATCAGCCCCAGCATTTT
CDR3aa: CASSLGTGEVNQPQHF
d_gene: TRBD1
abundance: NA
v_gene: TRBV5-4
j_gene: TRBJ1-5
len: 16

CDR3nt: TGTGCCAGCAGCCCCAGCGGGAGGGGCGGGGAAGAGACCCAGTACTTC
CDR3aa: CASSPSGRGGEETQYF
d_gene: TRBD2
abundance: NA
v_gene: TRBV7-9
j_gene: TRBJ2-5
len: 16